This TCR beta chain was recorded in a study of CD8 T cells in ankylosing spondylitis. Quantitative barcoded 5'-RACE was used to prepare TCR beta libraries. TCRdb re-called the 5' RACE reads with MiXCR, one entry per CDR3 protein. The sample lists hundreds of thousands of distinct CDR3 sequences; 25% to 30% were seen once. Notes on the study in general: Characteristic, it appeared, of ankylosing spondylitis blood was a TCR beta motif of about eight highly homologous variants.

Germline values: CDR1 DFQATT, CDR2 SNEGSKA (reference sequence). This CDR3 is built from 16 residues. Trimming cost V 0 bases and J 3 bases; bases outside gene matches: 8. As for this clonotype: Its antigen is as yet unknown.

This clonotype was obtained from a male donor with ankylosing spondylitis. Sequencing was done on a sample of blood, either unsorted or a sorted T cell fraction (not recorded which). The chain recombines TRBV20-1 with TRBJ2-1, with 7 bases that match TRBD2. The CDR3 DNA reads as TGCAGTGCTAGAGATCGGGGCGGGAGTGGCTACAATGAGCAGTTCTTC. It is translated as CSARDRGGSGYNEQFF.